Below, 8 T cell receptor beta chains from the same sample are listed, as sequenced in a study of blood T cells in healthy people across ages. Sample-barcoded 5' priming and a J-beta primer mix drove a second PCR of roughly 6 to 12 cycles. In TCRdb, the 5' RACE reads were re-called with MiXCR into one record per CDR3 protein. In the table there are 380,000 or so distinct CDR3 sequences, about 49% of which are singletons. Sample: blood. All receptors come from a man aged 55 to 70 in good health.

This chain connects TRBV6-2 or TRBV6-3 to TRBJ2-1; D is perhaps TRBD1 (6 bases). TRBJ2-7 matches the DNA end more closely, so the J call is doubtful. Germline values: CDR1 MNHEY, CDR2 SVGEGT. The CDR3 runs 15 residues. This CDR3 reads CASSPNRVSYNEQYF. The CDR3, as DNA: TGTGCCAGCAGCCCGAACAGGGTGTCCTACAATGAGCAGTACTTC.

The chain has TRBV5-1 and TRBJ1-5; TRBD1 aligns across 8 bases. The CDR3 spans 15 residues. Germline lookup yields CDR1 SGHRS and CDR2 YFSETQ. V shed 4 bases and J 7 bases; nucleotides not matched to a gene: 10. CDR3 residues: CASSPTTGEEQPQHF. The CDR3 coding sequence is TGCGCCAGCAGCCCCACGACAGGGGAAGAACAGCCCCAGCATTTT.

The chain carries TRBV6-1 and TRBJ1-5; weak D call: TRBD1 (6 bases). Per germline, CDR1 MNHNS and CDR2 SASEGT. Deletions cut 4 bases from V and 6 bases from J, with 13 bases between. The CDR3 has 14 residues. CDR3 region: CASSGAGGPQPQHF. The CDR3 region has the DNA TGTGCCAGCAGTGGAGCGGGGGGGCCTCAGCCCCAGCATTTT.

CDR3 amino acids: CATSDGQGDFPYEQYF. In nucleotides, the CDR3 is TGTGCCACCAGTGATGGGCAGGGTGACTTCCCTTACGAGCAGTACTTC. The genes are TRBV24-1 and TRBJ2-7, with a weak D call TRBD1 (5 bases). This CDR3 is 16 amino acids long. V lost 3 bases, J lost 4 bases, and 18 bases lay in between. Germline V gene sequence: CDR1 KGHDR, CDR2 SFDVKD.

This rearrangement joins TRBV11-2 to TRBJ2-1; D may be TRBD1 (6 bases). This CDR3 has 15 amino acids. V was shortened by 0 bases and J by 4 bases, with 10 bases between the two germline ends. CDR1 is SGHAT and CDR2 is FQNNGV in the germline V gene. CDR3 coding DNA: TGTGCCAGCAGCTTAGAGGGCCAGGGGTACAATGAGCAGTTCTTC. Its protein is CASSLEGQGYNEQFF.

This clonotype was detected only a few times. The chain uses TRBV20-1 and TRBJ2-5; 7 bases fit TRBD2. This CDR3 spans 13 amino acids. CDR1 and CDR2 from the germline V gene are DFQATT and SNEGSKA (reference sequence). The junction had 4 bases not matched to a gene; V was cut back by 1 base and J by 5 bases. CDR3 sequence (DNA): TGCAGTGCTAGAGCAGCGGGGTGGGAGACCCAGTACTTC. It specifies CSARAAGWETQYF.

This clonotype occurred once. The genes are TRBV30 and TRBJ1-4; TRBD1 agrees at 7 bases. The CDR3 extends over 15 amino acids. Germline V gene sequence: CDR1 GTSNPN, CDR2 SVGIG (reference sequence). The ends lost 3 bases at V and 0 bases at J; junction bases unmatched: 4. CDR3 amino acids: CAWSPGTATNEKLFF. CDR3 DNA sequence: TGTGCCTGGAGCCCAGGGACAGCAACTAATGAAAAACTGTTTTTT.

This clonotype was detected only a few times. This sequence joins TRBV28 and TRBJ1-5; 8 bases agree with TRBD1. Trimming took 7 bases from V and 5 from J; bases not matched to a gene: 4. CDR1 is MDHEN and CDR2 is SYDVKM in the germline V gene. CDR3 length: 13 residues. CDR3: CASILTGDQPQHF. CDR3 sequence (DNA): TGTGCCAGCATCTTGACAGGGGATCAGCCCCAGCATTTT.